These 10 T cell receptor beta chains came from one sample sequenced in a study of blood T cell repertoires in COVID-19. Sequenced by immunoSEQ multiplex PCR; TCRdb stores in-frame clones only, minus some. The table records 330,000 or so clones, 92% of them present only once. Material for sequencing was PBMCs or T cells enriched from blood (not recorded which). These TCRs come from a young woman who had recovered from COVID-19.

This clone was picked up one time. The chain links TRBV18 to TRBJ2-7; 12 bases align to TRBD2. Germline assignment: CDR1 KGHSH and CDR2 LQKENI. The CDR3 totals 14 residues. J was trimmed by 4 bases and V by 3 bases; bases with no gene match: 1. CDR3 region: CASSPGTSGYEQYF. CDR3 in DNA: TGTGCCAGCTCACCCGGGACTAGCGGGTACGAGCAGTACTTC.

V gene TRBV7-2 combines with J gene TRBJ2-3; no clear D gene. The V end was cut by 5 bases, the J end by 2 bases, with 11 bases between. The CDR3 sequence is 14 residues long. The germline gives CDR1 SGHTA, CDR2 FQGNSA. The CDR3 here is CASSPVLPTDTQYF. The CDR3 coding sequence is TGTGCCAGCAGCCCCGTCCTACCCACAGATACGCAGTATTTT.

The chain employs TRBV3-1 (or the pseudogene TRBV3-2) and TRBJ1-6; D is unresolved. This CDR3 comprises 17 residues. Germline values: CDR1 LGHDT, CDR2 YNNKEL (reference sequence). V dropped 0 bases and J dropped 0 bases, with 9 bases sitting between them. CDR3 loop: CASSQDLLASYNSPLHF. CDR3 DNA sequence: TGTGCCAGCAGCCAAGATCTTCTGGCCTCCTATAATTCACCCCTCCACTTT.

The V gene is TRBV5-4, the J gene TRBJ1-1, with TRBD1 identical over 9 bases. CDR1 and CDR2 (germline): SGHNT, YYREEE (reference sequence). The CDR3 totals 14 residues. The J segment lost 6 bases and the V segment lost 2 bases, leaving 5 bases of the junction unmatched. The CDR3 DNA reads TGTGCCAGCAGCTTTAAACAGGGGGCCTCTGAAGCTTTCTTT. This gives the protein CASSFKQGASEAFF.

The chain carries TRBV5-6 and TRBJ1-6; TRBD1 might be the D (5 bases). V lost 0 bases and J lost 10, with 11 bases in between. The CDR3 sequence is 14 residues long. Germline CDR1 and CDR2: SGHDT and YYEEEE. The CDR3 loop reads CASSLGGEGSPLHF. In DNA, the CDR3 is TGTGCCAGCAGCTTGGGAGGGGAGGGATCACCCCTCCACTTT.

The V call is TRBV4-1, the J call TRBJ2-3, with 13 bases fitting TRBD2. V gave up 6 bases and J gave up 4 bases; unmatched junction bases: 1. This CDR3 spans 14 amino acids. Germline assignment: CDR1 MGHRA and CDR2 YSYEKL. This CDR3 is CASRLAGGADTQYF. CDR3 sequence (DNA): TGCGCCAGCAGACTAGCGGGGGGGGCAGATACGCAGTATTTT.

CDR3 in DNA: TGTGCCAGTAAGGGACAGGGTTTCTATGGCTACACCTTC. Translation: CASKGQGFYGYTF. The chain carries TRBV19 and TRBJ1-2, with 9 bases aligning to TRBD1. Germline V gene data show CDR1 as LNHDA and CDR2 as SQIVND (reference sequence). The V gene end was trimmed by 7 bases and the J gene end by 4 bases; junction bases not matched to a gene: 4. There are 13 residues in the CDR3.

J is TRBJ1-3 and V is TRBV28; D call uncertain. There are 14 residues in the CDR3. Trimming pared 7 bases from V and 0 bases from J, leaving 10 bases between. Germline V lookup: CDR1 MDHEN, CDR2 SYDVKM. The DNA of the CDR3 is TGTGCCAGCAATGAGGAGCTCTCTGGAAACACCATATATTTT. It yields the protein CASNEELSGNTIYF.

The rearrangement links TRBV6-5 to TRBJ2-7; D perhaps matches TRBD2 (5 bases). From germline, CDR1 is MNHEY and CDR2 SVGAGI. The CDR3 covers 14 residues. Deletions cut 2 bases from V and 7 bases from J, with 15 bases between. The CDR3, as DNA: TGTGCCAGCAGTTACCTAGCACGAACGGGGGAGCAGTACTTC. Amino acids: CASSYLARTGEQYF.

This chain connects TRBV5-1 to TRBJ1-5, with 7 bases matching TRBD1. V lost 4 bases and J lost 5; bases outside the gene matches: 18. This CDR3 has 18 amino acids. From germline, CDR1 is SGHRS and CDR2 YFSETQ. The CDR3 sequence is CASSPKIRTGLVDQPQHF. The CDR3 DNA reads as TGCGCCAGCAGCCCCAAAATTCGGACAGGTCTGGTTGATCAGCCCCAGCATTTT.